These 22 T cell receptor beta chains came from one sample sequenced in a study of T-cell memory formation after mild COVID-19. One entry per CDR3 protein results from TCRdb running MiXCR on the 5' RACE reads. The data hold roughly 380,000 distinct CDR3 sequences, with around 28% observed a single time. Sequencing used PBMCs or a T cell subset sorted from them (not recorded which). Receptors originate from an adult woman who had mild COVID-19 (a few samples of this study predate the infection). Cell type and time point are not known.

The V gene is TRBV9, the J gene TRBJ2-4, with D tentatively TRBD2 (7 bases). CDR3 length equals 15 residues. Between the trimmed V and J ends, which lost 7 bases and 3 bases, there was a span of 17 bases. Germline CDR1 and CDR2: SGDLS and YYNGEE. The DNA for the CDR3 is TGTGCCAGCGGGAGGGGGGTCCACGTCAAAAACATTCAGTACTTC. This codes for CASGRGVHVKNIQYF.

CDR3 sequence reads: CASTEGLANTGELFF. The CDR3 DNA is TGTGCCAGCACCGAGGGACTAGCGAACACCGGGGAGCTGTTTTTT. This chain links TRBV12-3 or TRBV12-4 with TRBJ2-2; 8 positions agree with TRBD2. CDR3 length equals 15 residues. V trimming: 7 bases; J trimming: 0 bases; junction bases outside the gene matches: 4.

As DNA, the CDR3 is TGTGCCAGCAGCGTTAGCGGGGGCGGATACAATGAGCAGTTCTTC. It encodes CASSVSGGGYNEQFF. This rearrangement joins TRBV9 to TRBJ2-1, with TRBD2 identical over 9 bases. Germline V gene data show CDR1 as SGDLS and CDR2 as YYNGEE. This CDR3 region has 15 residues. V shed 2 bases, J shed 4 bases, and the junction held 4 bases outside the gene matches.

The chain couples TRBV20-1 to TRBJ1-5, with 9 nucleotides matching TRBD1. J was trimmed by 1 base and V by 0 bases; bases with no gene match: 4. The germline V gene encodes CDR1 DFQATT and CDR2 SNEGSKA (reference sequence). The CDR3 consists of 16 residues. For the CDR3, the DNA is TGCAGTGCTAGAGATTGGGGACAGGGAAGCAATCAGCCCCAGCATTTT. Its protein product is CSARDWGQGSNQPQHF.

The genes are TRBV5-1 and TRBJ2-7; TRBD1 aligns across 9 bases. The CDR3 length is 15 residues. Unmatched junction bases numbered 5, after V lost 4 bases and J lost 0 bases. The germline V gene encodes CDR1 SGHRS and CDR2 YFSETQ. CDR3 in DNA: TGCGCCAGCAGCCCCGGGACAGGGTTCTCCTACGAGCAGTACTTC. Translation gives CASSPGTGFSYEQYF.

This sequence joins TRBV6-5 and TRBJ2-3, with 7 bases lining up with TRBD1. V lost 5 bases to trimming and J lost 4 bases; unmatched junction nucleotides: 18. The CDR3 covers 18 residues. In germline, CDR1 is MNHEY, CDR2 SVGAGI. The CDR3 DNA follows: TGTGCCAGCAGTCATTTCCCCCGGCAGGGGGATAGGGCAGATACGCAGTATTTT. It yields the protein CASSHFPRQGDRADTQYF.

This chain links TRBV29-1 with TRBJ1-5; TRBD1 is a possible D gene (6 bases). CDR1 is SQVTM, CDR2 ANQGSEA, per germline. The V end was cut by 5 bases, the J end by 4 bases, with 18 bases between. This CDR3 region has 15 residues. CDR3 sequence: CSVLITGQLNQPQHF. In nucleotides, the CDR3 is TGCAGCGTTCTAATTACCGGACAGTTAAATCAGCCCCAGCATTTT. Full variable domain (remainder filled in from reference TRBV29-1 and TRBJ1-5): SAVISQKPSRDICQRGTSLTIQCQVDSQVTMMFWYRQQPGQSLTLIATANQGSEATYESGFVIDKFPISRPNLTFSTLTVSNMSPEDSSIYLCSVLITGQLNQPQHFGDGTRLSIL.

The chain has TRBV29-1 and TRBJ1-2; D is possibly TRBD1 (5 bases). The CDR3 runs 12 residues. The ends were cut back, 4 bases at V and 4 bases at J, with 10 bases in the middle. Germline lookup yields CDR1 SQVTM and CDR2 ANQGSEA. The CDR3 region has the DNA TGCAGCGTTGCTCAGGGTAGCTATGGCTACACCTTC. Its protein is CSVAQGSYGYTF.

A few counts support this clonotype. The CDR3 reads CASSPRDRANEQFF. CDR3 nucleotides: TGTGCCAGCAGCCCCAGGGACAGGGCCAATGAGCAGTTCTTC. This chain joins TRBV2 and TRBJ2-1, with 9 bases lining up with TRBD1. Germline values: CDR1 SNHLY, CDR2 FYNNEI. V lost 6 bases, J lost 6 bases, and 6 bases stayed unmatched. This CDR3 spans 14 amino acids.

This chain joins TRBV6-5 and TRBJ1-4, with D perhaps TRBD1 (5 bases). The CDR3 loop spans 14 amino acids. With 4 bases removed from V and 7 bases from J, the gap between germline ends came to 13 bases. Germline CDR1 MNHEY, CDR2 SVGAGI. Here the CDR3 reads CASSSLRGREKLFF. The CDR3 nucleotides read TGTGCCAGCAGTTCGTTGCGGGGACGTGAAAAACTGTTTTTT.

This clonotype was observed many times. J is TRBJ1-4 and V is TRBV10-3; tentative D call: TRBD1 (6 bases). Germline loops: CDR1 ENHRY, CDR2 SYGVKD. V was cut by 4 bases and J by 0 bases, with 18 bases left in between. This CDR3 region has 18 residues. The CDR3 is CAISVGRGGGTTNEKLFF. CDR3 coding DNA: TGTGCCATCAGTGTCGGCAGGGGAGGAGGAACAACTAATGAAAAACTGTTTTTT.

CDR3 in amino acids: CASSSPAVTQYF. The CDR3, as DNA: TGTGCCAGCAGCTCCCCAGCTGTTACGCAGTATTTT. The J gene is TRBJ2-3, the V gene TRBV7-6; D not certain. The CDR3 loop spans 12 amino acids. Trimming pared 4 bases from V and 8 bases from J, leaving 10 bases between. From germline, CDR1 is SGHVS and CDR2 FNYEAQ.

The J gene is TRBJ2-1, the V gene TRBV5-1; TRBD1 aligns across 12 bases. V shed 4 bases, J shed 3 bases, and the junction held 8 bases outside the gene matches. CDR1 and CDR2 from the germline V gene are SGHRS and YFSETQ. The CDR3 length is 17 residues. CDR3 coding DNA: TGCGCCAGCAGCGAGGGACAGGGGGCCTACTACTACAATGAGCAGTTCTTC. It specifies CASSEGQGAYYYNEQFF.

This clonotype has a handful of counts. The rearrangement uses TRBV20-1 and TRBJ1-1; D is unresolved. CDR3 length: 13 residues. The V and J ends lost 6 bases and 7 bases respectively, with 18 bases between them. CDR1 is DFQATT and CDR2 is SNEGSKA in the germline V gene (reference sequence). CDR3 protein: CSAQGPGPLEAFF. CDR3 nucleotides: TGCAGTGCCCAAGGCCCAGGACCCCTTGAAGCTTTCTTT.

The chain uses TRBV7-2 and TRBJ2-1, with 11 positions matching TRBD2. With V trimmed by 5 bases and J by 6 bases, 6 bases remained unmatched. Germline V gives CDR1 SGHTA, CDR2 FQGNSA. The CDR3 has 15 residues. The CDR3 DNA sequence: TGTGCCAGCAGCGCCAGACTAGCGGGATTCAATGAGCAGTTCTTC. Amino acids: CASSARLAGFNEQFF.

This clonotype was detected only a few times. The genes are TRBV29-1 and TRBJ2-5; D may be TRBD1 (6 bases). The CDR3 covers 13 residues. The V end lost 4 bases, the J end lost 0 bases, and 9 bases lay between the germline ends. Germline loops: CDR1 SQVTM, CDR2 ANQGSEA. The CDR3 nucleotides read TGCAGCGTTGGACAGGTATACCAAGAGACCCAGTACTTC. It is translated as CSVGQVYQETQYF.

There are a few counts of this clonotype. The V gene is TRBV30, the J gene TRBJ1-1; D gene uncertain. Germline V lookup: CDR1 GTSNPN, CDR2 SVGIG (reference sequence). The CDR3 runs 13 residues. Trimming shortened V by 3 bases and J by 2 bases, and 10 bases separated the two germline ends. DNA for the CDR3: TGTGCCTGGAGGGCTCGTCCTAACACTGAAGCTTTCTTT. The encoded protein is CAWRARPNTEAFF.

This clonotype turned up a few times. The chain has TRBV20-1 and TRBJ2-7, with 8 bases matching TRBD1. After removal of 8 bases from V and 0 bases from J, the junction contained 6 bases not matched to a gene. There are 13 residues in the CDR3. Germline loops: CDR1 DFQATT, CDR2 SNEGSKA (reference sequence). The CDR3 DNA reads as TGCAGTTTTAGACAGGGGACCTCCTACGAGCAGTACTTC. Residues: CSFRQGTSYEQYF.

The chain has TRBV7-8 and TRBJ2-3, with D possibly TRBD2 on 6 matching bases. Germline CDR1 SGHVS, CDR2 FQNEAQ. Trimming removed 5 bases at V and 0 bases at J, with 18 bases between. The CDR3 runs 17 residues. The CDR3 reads CASSPDMGGPSTDTQYF. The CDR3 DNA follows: TGTGCCAGCAGCCCCGATATGGGGGGTCCTAGCACAGATACGCAGTATTTT.

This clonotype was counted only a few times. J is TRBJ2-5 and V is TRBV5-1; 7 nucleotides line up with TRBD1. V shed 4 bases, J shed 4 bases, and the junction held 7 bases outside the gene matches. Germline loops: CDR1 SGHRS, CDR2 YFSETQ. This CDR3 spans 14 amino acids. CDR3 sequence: CASSANHRGETQYF. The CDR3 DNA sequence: TGCGCCAGCAGCGCTAACCACAGGGGAGAGACCCAGTACTTC.

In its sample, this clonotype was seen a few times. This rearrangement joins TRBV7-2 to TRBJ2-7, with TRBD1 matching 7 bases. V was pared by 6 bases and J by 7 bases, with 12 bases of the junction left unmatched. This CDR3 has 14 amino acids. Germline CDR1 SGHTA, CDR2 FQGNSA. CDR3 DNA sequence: TGTGCCAGCAGATCCACCGGGACAGCTTTAGAGCAGTACTTC. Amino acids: CASRSTGTALEQYF. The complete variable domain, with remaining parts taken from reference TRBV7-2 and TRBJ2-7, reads GAGVSQSPSNKVTEKGKDVELRCDPISGHTALYWYRQSLGQGLEFLIYFQGNSAPDKSGLPSDRFSAERTGGSVSTLTIQRTQQEDSAVYLCASRSTGTALEQYFGPGTRLTVT.

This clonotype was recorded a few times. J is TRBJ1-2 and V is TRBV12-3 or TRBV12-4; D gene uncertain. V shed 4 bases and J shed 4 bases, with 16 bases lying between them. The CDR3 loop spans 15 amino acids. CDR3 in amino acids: CASSSPGLPVYGYTF. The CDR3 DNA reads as TGTGCCAGCAGTTCCCCGGGCCTCCCTGTCTATGGCTACACCTTC.